Listed below are T cell receptor beta chains from one sample, sequenced in a study of human T cells and chemical hapten exposure. One entry per CDR3 protein, called by TCRdb with MiXCR from the RACE reads. The sample records around 47,000 distinct CDR3 sequences, around 3.6% being singletons. Sequencing used whole blood. These receptors originate from a human donor in good health. Some clones in this sample may be carry-over from other donors' samples. The CDR3 runs from the conserved cysteine through the conserved F or W. D genes are given only for firm matches. Part of the rows lack a size; the others show once, few, many or a class for expanded clones.

v_gene	d_gene	j_gene	abundance	CDR3aa	CDR3nt
TRBV4-1	TRBD2	TRBJ2-7	.	CASSLTSGSSGEQYF	TGCGCCAGCAGCCTTACTAGCGGGAGTTCAGGCGAGCAGTACTTC
TRBV6-5	TRBD2	TRBJ2-2	many	CASSSNWPGLAGGPDTGELFF	TGTGCCAGCAGTTCGAACTGGCCGGGACTAGCGGGAGGACCTGACACCGGGGAGCTGTTTTTT
TRBV19	.	TRBJ2-2	many	CASTSRVGRRNTGELFF	TGTGCCAGTACCTCCCGTGTAGGGCGAAGGAACACCGGGGAGCTGTTTTTT
TRBV28	.	TRBJ2-7	few	CASSVGGSYYEQYF	TGTGCCAGCAGTGTCGGAGGATCCTACTACGAGCAGTACTTC
TRBV7-3	.	TRBJ1-1	many	CASSLTTGGTEAFF	TGTGCCAGCAGCTTAACGACCGGGGGGACTGAAGCTTTCTTT
TRBV5-5	TRBD1	TRBJ2-5	many	CASSSDPIGTVQETQYF	TGTGCCAGCAGCTCAGACCCGATCGGGACAGTCCAAGAGACCCAGTACTTC
TRBV3-1	TRBD2	TRBJ2-7	few	CASSQDAGGPGEQYF	TGTGCCAGCAGCCAAGATGCGGGAGGGCCGGGGGAGCAGTACTTC
TRBV28	.	TRBJ2-7	many	CASSFSPSYEQYF	TGTGCCAGCAGTTTCAGCCCATCCTACGAGCAGTACTTC
TRBV18	.	TRBJ2-3	many	CASSPSSGRGADTQYF	TGTGCCAGCTCCCCTTCGTCGGGGCGCGGGGCAGATACGCAGTATTTT
TRBV28	.	TRBJ2-3	few	CASSILTFKTWDTQYF	TGTGCCAGCAGTATTCTGACGTTCAAGACGTGGGATACGCAGTATTTT
TRBV20-1	TRBD2	TRBJ2-4	many	CSATSSGRAFQEAIQYF	TGCAGTGCTACCTCTAGCGGGAGGGCCTTCCAAGAGGCCATTCAGTACTTC